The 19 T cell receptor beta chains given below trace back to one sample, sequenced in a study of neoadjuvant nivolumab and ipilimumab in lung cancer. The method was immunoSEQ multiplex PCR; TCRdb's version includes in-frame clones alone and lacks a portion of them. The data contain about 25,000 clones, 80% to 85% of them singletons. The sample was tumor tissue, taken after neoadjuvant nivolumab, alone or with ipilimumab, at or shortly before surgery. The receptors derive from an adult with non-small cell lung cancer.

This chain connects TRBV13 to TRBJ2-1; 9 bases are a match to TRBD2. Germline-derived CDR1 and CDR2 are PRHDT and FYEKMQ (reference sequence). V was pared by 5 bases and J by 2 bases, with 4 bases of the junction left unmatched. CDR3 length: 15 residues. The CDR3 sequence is CASSQQREAYNEQFF. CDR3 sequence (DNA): TGTGCCAGCAGCCAGCAGCGGGAGGCCTACAATGAGCAGTTCTTC.

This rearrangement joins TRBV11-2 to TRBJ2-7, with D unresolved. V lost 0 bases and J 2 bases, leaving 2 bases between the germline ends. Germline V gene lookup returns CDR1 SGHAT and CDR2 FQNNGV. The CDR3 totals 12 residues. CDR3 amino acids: CASSLDPYEQYF. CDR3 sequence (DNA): TGTGCCAGCAGCTTAGATCCCTACGAGCAGTACTTC.

Here the CDR3 DNA reads TGTGCCAGCACCCGAGGACAGGGGGCCGACGAGCAGTACTTC. It yields the protein CASTRGQGADEQYF. The chain recombines TRBV6-5 with TRBJ2-7; 11 bases align to TRBD1. V was clipped by 7 bases and J by 5 bases; unmatched bases: 7. This CDR3 contains 14 residues. CDR1 and CDR2 from the germline V gene are MNHEY and SVGAGI.

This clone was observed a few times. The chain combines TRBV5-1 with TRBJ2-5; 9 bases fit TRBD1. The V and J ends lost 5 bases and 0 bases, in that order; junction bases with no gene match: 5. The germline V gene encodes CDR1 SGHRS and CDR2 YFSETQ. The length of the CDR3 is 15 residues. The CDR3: CASRTGTGYQETQYF. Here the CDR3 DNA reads TGCGCCAGCAGAACCGGGACAGGGTACCAAGAGACCCAGTACTTC.

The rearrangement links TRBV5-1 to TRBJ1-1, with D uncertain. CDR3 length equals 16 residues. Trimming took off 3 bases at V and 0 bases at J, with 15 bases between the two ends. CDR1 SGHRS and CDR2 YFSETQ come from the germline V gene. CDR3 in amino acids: CASSWDQLGLNTEAFF. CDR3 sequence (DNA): TGCGCCAGCAGCTGGGATCAACTAGGGTTGAACACTGAAGCTTTCTTT.

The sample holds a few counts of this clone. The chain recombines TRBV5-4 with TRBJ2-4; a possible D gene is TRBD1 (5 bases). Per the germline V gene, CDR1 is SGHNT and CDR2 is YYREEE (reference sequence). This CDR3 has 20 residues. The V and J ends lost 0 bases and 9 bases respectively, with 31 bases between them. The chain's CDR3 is CASSLAQLTQGKGWSGIQYF. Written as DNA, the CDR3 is TGTGCCAGCAGCTTGGCCCAGTTGACTCAAGGGAAGGGGTGGAGTGGCATTCAGTACTTC.

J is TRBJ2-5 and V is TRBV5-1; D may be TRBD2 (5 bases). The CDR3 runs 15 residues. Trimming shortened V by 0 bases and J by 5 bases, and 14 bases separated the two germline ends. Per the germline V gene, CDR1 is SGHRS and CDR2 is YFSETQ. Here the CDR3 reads CASSLEGRELETQYF. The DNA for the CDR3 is TGCGCCAGCAGCTTGGAGGGAAGGGAGTTGGAGACCCAGTACTTC. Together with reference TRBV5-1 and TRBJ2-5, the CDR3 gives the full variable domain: KAGVTQTPRYLIKTRGQQVTLSCSPISGHRSVSWYQQTPGQGLQFLFEYFSETQRNKGNFPGRFSGRQFSNSRSEMNVSTLELGDSALYLCASSLEGRELETQYFGPGTRLLVL.

The CDR3 DNA reads TGCGCCAGCAGCTTGGCCGGGCAGCACGAAGCTTTCTTT. This gives the protein CASSLAGQHEAFF. V usage is TRBV5-1 and J usage is TRBJ1-1; no definite D call. The CDR3 runs 13 residues. Germline V lookup: CDR1 SGHRS, CDR2 YFSETQ. V lost 0 bases and J lost 8, with 11 bases in between. The whole variable domain, filled in from reference TRBV5-1 and TRBJ1-1, reads KAGVTQTPRYLIKTRGQQVTLSCSPISGHRSVSWYQQTPGQGLQFLFEYFSETQRNKGNFPGRFSGRQFSNSRSEMNVSTLELGDSALYLCASSLAGQHEAFFGQGTRLTVV.

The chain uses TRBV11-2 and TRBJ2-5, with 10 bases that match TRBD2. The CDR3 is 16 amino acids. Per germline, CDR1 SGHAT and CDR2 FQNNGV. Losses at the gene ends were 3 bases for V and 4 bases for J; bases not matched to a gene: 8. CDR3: CASSFTLAGEGETQYF. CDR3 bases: TGTGCCAGCAGCTTTACGCTAGCGGGAGAAGGAGAGACCCAGTACTTC.

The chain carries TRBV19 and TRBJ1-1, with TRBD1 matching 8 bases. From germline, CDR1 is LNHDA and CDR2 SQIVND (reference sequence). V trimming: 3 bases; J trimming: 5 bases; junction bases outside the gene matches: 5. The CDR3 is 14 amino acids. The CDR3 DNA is TGTGCCAGTAGTATGACAGGGGAAGTTACTGAAGCTTTCTTT. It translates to CASSMTGEVTEAFF.

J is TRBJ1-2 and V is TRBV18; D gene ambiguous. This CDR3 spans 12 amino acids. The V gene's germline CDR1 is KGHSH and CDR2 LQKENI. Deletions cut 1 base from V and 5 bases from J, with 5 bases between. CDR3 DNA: TGTGCCAGCTCACCACGGGAATATGGCTACACCTTC. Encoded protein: CASSPREYGYTF.

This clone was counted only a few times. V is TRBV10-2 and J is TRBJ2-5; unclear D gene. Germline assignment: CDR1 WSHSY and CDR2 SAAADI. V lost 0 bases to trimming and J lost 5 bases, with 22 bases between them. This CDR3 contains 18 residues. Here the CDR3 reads CASSESGGPSARRETQYF. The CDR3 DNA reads TGCGCCAGCAGTGAGTCTGGTGGACCCTCCGCACGGCGGGAGACCCAGTACTTC.

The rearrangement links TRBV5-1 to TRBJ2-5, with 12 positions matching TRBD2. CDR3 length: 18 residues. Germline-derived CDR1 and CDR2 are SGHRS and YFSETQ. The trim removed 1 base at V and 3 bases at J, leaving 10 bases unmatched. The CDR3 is CASSLWASGRASEETQYF. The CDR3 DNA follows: TGCGCCAGCAGCTTGTGGGCTAGCGGGAGGGCGTCTGAAGAGACCCAGTACTTC.

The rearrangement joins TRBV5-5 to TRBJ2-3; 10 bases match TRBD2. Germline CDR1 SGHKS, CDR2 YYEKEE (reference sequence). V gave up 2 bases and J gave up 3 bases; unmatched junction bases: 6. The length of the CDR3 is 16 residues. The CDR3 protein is CASSFRAGGVTDTQYF. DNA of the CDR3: TGTGCCAGCAGCTTTCGAGCGGGAGGGGTGACAGATACGCAGTATTTT.

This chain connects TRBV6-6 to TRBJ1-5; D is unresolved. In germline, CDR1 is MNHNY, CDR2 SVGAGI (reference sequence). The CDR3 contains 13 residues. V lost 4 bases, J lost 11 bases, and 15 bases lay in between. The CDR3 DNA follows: TGTGCCAGCAGTTTCGACCGGGTAGGGACCCAGCATTTT. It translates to CASSFDRVGTQHF.

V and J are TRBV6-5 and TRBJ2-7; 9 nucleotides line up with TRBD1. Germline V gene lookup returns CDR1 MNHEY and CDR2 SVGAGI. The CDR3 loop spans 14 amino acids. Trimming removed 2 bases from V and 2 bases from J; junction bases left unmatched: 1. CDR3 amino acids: CASSYRQGAYEQYF. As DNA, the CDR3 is TGTGCCAGCAGTTACCGACAGGGGGCCTACGAGCAGTACTTC.

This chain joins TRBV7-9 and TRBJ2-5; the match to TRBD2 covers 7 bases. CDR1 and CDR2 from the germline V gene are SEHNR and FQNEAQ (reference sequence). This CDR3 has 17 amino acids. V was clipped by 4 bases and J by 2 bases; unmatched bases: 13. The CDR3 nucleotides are TGTGCCAGCAGCTCCCGGTTAGCGGGTGCCCTACAAGAGACCCAGTACTTC. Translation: CASSSRLAGALQETQYF.

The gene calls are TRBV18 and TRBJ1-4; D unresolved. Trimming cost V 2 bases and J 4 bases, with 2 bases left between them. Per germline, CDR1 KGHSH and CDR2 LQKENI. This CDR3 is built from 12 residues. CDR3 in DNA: TGTGCCAGCTCACCAAGTAATGAAAAACTGTTTTTT. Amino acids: CASSPSNEKLFF. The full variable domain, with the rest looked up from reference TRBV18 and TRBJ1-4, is NAGVMQNPRHLVRRRGQEARLRCSPMKGHSHVYWYRQLPEEGLKFMVYLQKENIIDESGMPKERFSAEFPKEGPSILRIQQVVRGDSAAYFCASSPSNEKLFFGSGTQLSVL.

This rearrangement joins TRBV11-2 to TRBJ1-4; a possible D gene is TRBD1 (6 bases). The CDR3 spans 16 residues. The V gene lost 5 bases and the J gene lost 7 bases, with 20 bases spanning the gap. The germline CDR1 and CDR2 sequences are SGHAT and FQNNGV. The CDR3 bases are TGTGCCAGCAGCCACCTTGGGGGGACAAGAGGTGAAAAACTGTTTTTT. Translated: CASSHLGGTRGEKLFF.